The 2 T cell receptor beta chains presented below share a single source sample, sequenced in a study of naive and memory T cell subsets (dated by TCRdb to 2017 to 2019). Libraries came from UMI-ligation and nested PCR. Sequencing was performed on an Illumina MiSeq. The beta constant-region primer consisted of an equimolar mixture of two oligonucleotides that together covered TRBC1 and TRBC2. The raw public reads went through TCRdb reprocessing: fastp at Q25, MiXCR clone calling, in-frame beta chains kept. Merged by CDR3 protein, the rows form single entries marked with the most common genes and DNA. For this sample there are fewer than 40,000 distinct CDR3 sequences; roughly 14% appear just once. Of the sample, around 21% falls within the top ten clones. The specimen sequenced was effector memory CD4+ T cells from blood. Explained via the paper, the cell subset or site label denotes: effector memory, CD45RA- CD27-. Receptor source: a human donor in good health.

Only a few counts were recorded for this clonotype. V is TRBV28 and J is TRBJ2-3, with 7 nucleotides matching TRBD2. This CDR3 contains 19 residues. Trimming took 5 bases from V and 4 from J; bases not matched to a gene: 21. Germline CDR1 is MDHEN and CDR2 is SYDVKM. The CDR3 here is CASSPMGSGLVYGSDTQYF. CDR3 sequence (DNA): TGTGCCAGCAGTCCCATGGGTAGCGGGTTGGTCTACGGCTCAGATACGCAGTATTTT.

This clonotype was counted at least ten times. In DNA, the CDR3 is TGTGCCAGCAGCCAAAGTGGACTAGGCCCAGATACGCAGTATTTT. Protein: CASSQSGLGPDTQYF. The chain carries TRBV3-1 and TRBJ2-3, with 7 bases fitting TRBD2. V lost 2 bases to trimming and J lost 4 bases; unmatched junction nucleotides: 6. Germline lookup yields CDR1 LGHDT and CDR2 YNNKEL (reference sequence). CDR3 size: 15 residues.